This paragraph covers one TCR beta chain sequence. Its antigen is unidentified. Unique molecular identifiers were incorporated into the prepared TCRbeta library. TCRdb re-called the PCR reads with MiXCR, one entry per CDR3 protein. The data contain just over 950,000 distinct CDR3 sequences, roughly 29% of them singletons. Per germline, CDR1 LGHNA and CDR2 YNFKEQ. This CDR3 is 21 amino acids long. Trimming took off 0 bases at V and 0 bases at J, with 24 bases between the two ends. The sample is drawn from a study of T-cell reconstitution after alpha-beta-depleted transplantation in children. Study-level results: Several hundred expanded graft clones reportedly gave rise to the alpha-beta T cells present about two months after transplant. It was newly produced T cells that mostly accounted for T-cell counts and diversity one year after transplant. Surviving thymic progenitors and recipient T cells were the source of high TCRbeta diversity at day 60 in some patients.

The chain links TRBV4-2 to TRBJ2-1, with D possibly matching TRBD1 (6 bases). The TCR was taken from a boy less than two years old who had a stem cell transplant for SCID, so the T cells may come from the graft donor. The sequenced sample was PBMCs, mostly from graft donor cells, obtained 360 days after TCRalphabeta/CD19-depleted stem cell transplant. The CDR3 protein is CASSQDGGRLGALFSYNEQFF. Here the CDR3 DNA reads TGTGCCAGCAGCCAAGATGGGGGCCGGCTGGGGGCTTTGTTCTCCTACAATGAGCAGTTCTTC.